Here is one TCR beta chain with its context. Its antigen is still unknown. The data originate from a study of cytomegalovirus exposure and HLA in healthy donors. The PCR employed 60 Vbeta primers together with 13 Jbeta primers. The method was immunoSEQ multiplex PCR; TCRdb's version includes in-frame clones alone and lacks a portion of them. Its table lists approximately 75,000 clones. Study-wide results and caveats: It was about 150 TCR beta chains that were listed as cytomegalovirus-associated. A later analysis linked a missense variant in DCLRE1C to the trimming of TCR beta V and J genes. In all likelihood, a cluster of highly shared sequence variants was a sequencing artifact. The study dropped some indistinguishable V segments, TRBV6-2 and TRBV6-3 among them.

The CDR3 spans 15 residues. The germline CDR1 and CDR2 sequences are MGHRA and YSYEKL. The J segment lost 1 base and the V segment lost 3 bases, leaving 4 bases of the junction unmatched. The chain has TRBV4-1 and TRBJ1-1; 8 bases map to TRBD1. The receptor's source is a boy aged 5 to 17 in good health and CMV-seronegative. Sequencing used PBMCs. The DNA of the CDR3 is TGCGCCAGCAGCCACAGGGGGCAGGGGAACACTGAAGCTTTCTTT. Translated: CASSHRGQGNTEAFF.